This TCR beta chain was captured by sequencing in a study of blood T cell repertoires in COVID-19. Study-wide background: Italy, Spain and the United States were the sources of the convalescent and acute COVID-19 samples. From T cells, B-cell-depleted T cells, or PBMCs came the material, which was cDNA or gDNA.

The CDR3 covers 16 residues. J lost 4 bases, V lost 4 bases, and 11 bases had no gene match. Germline CDR1 reads SGHRS; CDR2 reads YFSETQ. Per the original methods: Nucleated cell number was recorded as an estimate derived from reference gene primer amplification. The repertoire was sequenced with immunoSEQ multiplex PCR; TCRdb's copy has only in-frame clones and lacks some. V, J and clone size were drawn from that table, and D and trimming were deduced from the DNA. The repertoire includes under 350,000 clones, around 86% of them detected once, and 1% to 1.5% sits in the top ten. The sequence was obtained from a man aged 70-80 years with acute or convalescent COVID-19. This chain connects TRBV5-1 to TRBJ2-5; 9 bases are a match to TRBD2. Sequenced sample: peripheral blood. The CDR3 coding sequence is TGCGCCAGCAGCCTTAGCGGGAGAGCGGCCGGAGAGACCCAGTACTTC. Amino acid sequence: CASSLSGRAAGETQYF.